This T cell receptor beta chain was sequenced during a study of OX40 agonist ivuxolimab in advanced cancers. The assay was immunoSEQ multiplex PCR, and TCRdb's table has in-frame clones only and misses some. The sample yields some 74,000 clones, roughly 86% seen once. The CDR3 consists of 15 residues. Trimming cost V 5 bases and J 7 bases; bases outside gene matches: 10. Germline CDR1 reads SGHTA; CDR2 reads FQGNSA. The rearrangement uses TRBV7-2 and TRBJ2-7; TRBD2 matches at 11 bases. The origin of this receptor is an adult with an advanced solid tumor such as melanoma, head and neck, liver or kidney cancer. Material: CD4+ or CD8+ T cells sorted from blood, obtained in a trial of the OX40 agonist ivuxolimab. The CDR3, as DNA: TGTGCCAGCAGCCCCTTAGCGGGAGGGGGGGGAGAGCAGTACTTC. This sequence encodes CASSPLAGGGGEQYF.